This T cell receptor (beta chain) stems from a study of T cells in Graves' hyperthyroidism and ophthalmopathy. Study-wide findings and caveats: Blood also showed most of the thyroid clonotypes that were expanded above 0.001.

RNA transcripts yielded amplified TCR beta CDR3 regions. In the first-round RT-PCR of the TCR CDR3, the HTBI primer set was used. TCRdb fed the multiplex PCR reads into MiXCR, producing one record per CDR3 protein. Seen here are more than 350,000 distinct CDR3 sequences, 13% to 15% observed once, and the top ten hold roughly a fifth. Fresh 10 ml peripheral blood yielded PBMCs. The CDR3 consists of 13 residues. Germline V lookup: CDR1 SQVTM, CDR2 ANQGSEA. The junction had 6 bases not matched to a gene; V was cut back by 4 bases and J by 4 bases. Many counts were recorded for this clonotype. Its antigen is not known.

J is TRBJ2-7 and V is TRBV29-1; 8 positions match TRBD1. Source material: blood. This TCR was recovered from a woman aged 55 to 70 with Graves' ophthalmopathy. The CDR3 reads CSVGRTGWYEQYF. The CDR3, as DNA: TGCAGCGTTGGCCGGACAGGGTGGTACGAGCAGTACTTC.